A single T cell receptor (beta chain) is shown here with its context. The CDR3 has 17 amino acids. After removal of 0 bases from V and 5 bases from J, the junction contained 11 bases not matched to a gene. From germline, CDR1 is LGHNA and CDR2 YSLEER. Each PCR replicate from the sorted subsets contained 150 to 250 ng DNA, which is some 31,000 T cell genomes. Libraries were prepared by immunoSEQ multiplex PCR; TCRdb keeps only in-frame clonotypes and omits some of them. Of 760,000 or so clones detected, about 97% appear once; the ten largest clones hold around 0.21%. CD45RO-negative cells were positively selected for CCR7, leaving out terminally differentiated effector memory CD45RA+ cells. This specimen belongs to a study of shared clonotypes between healthy human individuals.

The sequenced material came from naive CD8+ T cells sorted from blood. The receptor's source is a man in his thirties or forties in good health. The gene calls are TRBV4-3 and TRBJ2-7; 9 nucleotides line up with TRBD1. CDR3 sequence reads: CASSQDILGTGQDEQYF. The CDR3 DNA sequence: TGCGCCAGCAGCCAAGATATATTAGGGACAGGGCAAGACGAGCAGTACTTC.